This TCR beta chain was identified in a study of beta chain features in type 1 diabetes. The study reverse transcribed the entire isolated RNA, so it sequenced expressed TCRB transcripts. Sequenced by immunoSEQ multiplex PCR; TCRdb stores in-frame clones only, minus some. The data hold 360,000 or so clones, with about 18% observed a single time. Study-wide points: Researchers cautioned that cDNA sequencing could over-represent cells with high TCR expression. Comparison showed that naive, central memory and Treg TCRB repertoires appeared more similar among patients than among healthy donors. It was not settled here whether HLA type affects TCRB rearrangement.

This clone was detected a few times. Antigen unknown. The receptor comes from a woman between 18 and 30 years old in good health. Sequencing was done on a sample of naive CD4+ T cells from blood.

CDR3 loop: CASAKLAGGFGELFF. As DNA, the CDR3 is TGTGCCAGCGCCAAACTAGCGGGGGGATTCGGGGAGCTGTTTTTT. V is TRBV6-6 and J is TRBJ2-2; 12 positions agree with TRBD2. This CDR3 is built from 15 residues. V shed 8 bases and J 7 bases; nucleotides not matched to a gene: 8. Germline loops: CDR1 MNHNY, CDR2 SVGAGI (reference sequence).